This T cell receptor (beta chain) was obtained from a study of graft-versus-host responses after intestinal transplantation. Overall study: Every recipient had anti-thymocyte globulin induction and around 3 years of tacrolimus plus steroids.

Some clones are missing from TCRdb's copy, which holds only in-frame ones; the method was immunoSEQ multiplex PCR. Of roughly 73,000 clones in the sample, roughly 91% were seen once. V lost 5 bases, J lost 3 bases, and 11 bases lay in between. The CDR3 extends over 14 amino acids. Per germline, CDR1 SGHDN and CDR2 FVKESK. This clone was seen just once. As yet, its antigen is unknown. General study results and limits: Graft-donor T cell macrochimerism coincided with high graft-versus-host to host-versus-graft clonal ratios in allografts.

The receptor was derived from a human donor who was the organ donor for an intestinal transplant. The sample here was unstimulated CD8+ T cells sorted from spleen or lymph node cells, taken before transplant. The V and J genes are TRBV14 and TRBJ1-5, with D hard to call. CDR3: CASSKKGNNQPQHF. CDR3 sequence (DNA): TGTGCCAGCAGCAAAAAAGGGAACAATCAGCCCCAGCATTTT. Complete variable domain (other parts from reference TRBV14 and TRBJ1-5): EAGVTQFPSHSVIEKGQTVTLRCDPISGHDNLYWYRRVMGKEIKFLLHFVKESKQDESGMPNNRFLAERTGGTYSTLKVQPAELEDSGVYFCASSKKGNNQPQHFGDGTRLSIL.